Shown below are 20 T cell receptor beta chains from a single sample sequenced in a study of blood T cell repertoires in COVID-19. The protocol was immunoSEQ multiplex PCR, while the TCRdb copy is restricted to in-frame clones and leaves out a portion. Counted here are more than 65,000 clones, roughly 82% occurring once; the ten biggest clones make up 25% to 30%. Input material: peripheral blood. These receptors originate from a woman aged 80 or older with active or convalescent COVID-19.

The V gene is TRBV5-1, the J gene TRBJ1-1; TRBD1 agrees at 7 bases. The junction had 6 bases not matched to a gene; V was cut back by 2 bases and J by 5 bases. Germline V gene lookup returns CDR1 SGHRS and CDR2 YFSETQ. CDR3 length: 14 residues. The CDR3 here is CASSFDRAVTEAFF. As DNA, the CDR3 is TGCGCCAGCAGCTTCGACAGGGCGGTGACTGAAGCTTTCTTT.

The V gene is TRBV6-6, the J gene TRBJ2-5; TRBD1 matches at 7 bases. V dropped 6 bases and J dropped 5; count of bases not matched to a gene: 12. The CDR3 covers 15 residues. Germline V gives CDR1 MNHNY, CDR2 SVGAGI (reference sequence). In nucleotides, the CDR3 is TGTGCCAGCAGACCTCCGACAGGGCTGACGGAGACCCAGTACTTC. Protein sequence: CASRPPTGLTETQYF.

This clone came up a few times. This chain joins TRBV6-2 or TRBV6-3 and TRBJ2-3; 12 bases fit TRBD2. V shed 6 bases and J 4 bases; nucleotides not matched to a gene: 2. This CDR3 region has 14 residues. Germline CDR1 reads MNHEY; CDR2 reads SVGEGT. CDR3 sequence reads: CASSGLAGSDTQYF. The CDR3 bases are TGTGCCAGCAGCGGACTAGCGGGGTCAGATACGCAGTATTTT.

The chain is built from TRBV19 and TRBJ1-5, with 11 positions matching TRBD1. Germline V gene data show CDR1 as LNHDA and CDR2 as SQIVND (reference sequence). J gave up 7 bases and V 0 bases, and 5 bases lay outside the gene matches. The CDR3 is 16 amino acids. DNA for the CDR3: TGTGCCAGTAGTATAGAAGGACAGGGGGCAGGACAGCCCCAGCATTTT. It yields the protein CASSIEGQGAGQPQHF.

V gene TRBV10-3 combines with J gene TRBJ1-5; no reliable D call. CDR1 and CDR2 (germline): ENHRY, SYGVKD. V lost 0 bases and J lost 7, with 13 bases in between. The CDR3 extends over 15 amino acids. The CDR3 region is CAISESIRVGQPQHF. CDR3 bases: TGTGCCATCAGTGAGTCGATCCGGGTTGGACAGCCCCAGCATTTT.

This chain uses TRBV6-5 with TRBJ2-7; 8 nucleotides agree with TRBD2. Germline trimming cut 10 bases from V and 2 bases from J; bases unmatched to any gene: 4. The CDR3 spans 12 residues. Germline CDR1 MNHEY, CDR2 SVGAGI. The CDR3 DNA reads TGTGCCACCACGGGGGGGGCCTACGAGCAGTACTTC. Its protein is CATTGGAYEQYF.

This clone appeared a few times. The rearrangement joins TRBV5-1 to TRBJ1-5; TRBD1 aligns across 7 bases. V gave up 0 bases and J gave up 5 bases; unmatched junction bases: 8. The CDR3 extends over 16 amino acids. Per the germline V gene, CDR1 is SGHRS and CDR2 is YFSETQ. CDR3 sequence reads: CASSLGGGGSDQPQHF. CDR3 coding DNA: TGCGCCAGCAGCTTGGGTGGAGGGGGCTCGGATCAGCCCCAGCATTTT.

CDR3: CASSPIRTESPLHF. CDR3 in DNA: TGTGCCAGCTCACCAATACGGACAGAATCACCCCTCCACTTT. This chain joins TRBV18 and TRBJ1-6; D might be TRBD1 (6 bases). V was pared by 2 bases and J by 10 bases, with 12 bases between. Germline assignment: CDR1 KGHSH and CDR2 LQKENI. This CDR3 has 14 amino acids.

This clone has just a few counts. The chain links TRBV5-4 to TRBJ2-3; D is unresolved. CDR1 SGHNT and CDR2 YYREEE come from the germline V gene (reference sequence). CDR3 length equals 16 residues. V lost 1 base, J lost 0 bases, and 12 bases lay in between. This CDR3 is CASSLPQAQSTDTQYF. The CDR3 coding sequence is TGTGCCAGCAGCTTGCCGCAGGCGCAAAGCACAGATACGCAGTATTTT.

The chain employs TRBV27 and TRBJ1-5; tentative D call: TRBD1 (5 bases). CDR3 size: 13 residues. The germline gives CDR1 MNHEY, CDR2 SMNVEV (reference sequence). Trimming left V 3 bases short and J 6 bases short, with 9 bases between. CDR3 bases: TGTGCCAGCAGTTTCGGGGGTTTTCAGCCCCAGCATTTT. The encoded protein is CASSFGGFQPQHF.

The chain couples TRBV9 to TRBJ2-1, with 11 bases fitting TRBD2. The trim removed 2 bases at V and 8 bases at J, leaving 6 bases unmatched. CDR3 length equals 15 residues. CDR1 and CDR2 (germline): SGDLS, YYNGEE. The CDR3 here is CASSVRLAGSDEQFF. The CDR3 bases are TGTGCCAGCAGCGTTAGACTAGCGGGGTCGGATGAGCAGTTCTTC.

The J gene is TRBJ2-3, the V gene TRBV24-1, with 9 bases fitting TRBD2. CDR1 and CDR2 (germline): KGHDR, SFDVKD. Unmatched junction bases numbered 8, after V lost 9 bases and J lost 2 bases. The CDR3 consists of 15 residues. The chain's CDR3 is CATGGERGVTDTQYF. The CDR3 DNA reads TGTGCCACCGGGGGGGAGCGGGGGGTCACAGATACGCAGTATTTT.

V gene TRBV3-1 (or the pseudogene TRBV3-2) combines with J gene TRBJ2-6; D gene uncertain. The CDR3 loop spans 14 amino acids. Trimming left V 6 bases short and J 0 bases short, with 6 bases between. Germline V gene lookup returns CDR1 LGHDT and CDR2 YNNKEL (reference sequence). The CDR3 DNA is TGTGCCAGCAGTACAACCTCTGGGGCCAACGTCCTGACTTTC. Amino acid sequence: CASSTTSGANVLTF.

The rearrangement links TRBV3-1 (or the pseudogene TRBV3-2) to TRBJ2-5, with D perhaps matching TRBD1 (5 bases). The ends were cut back, 4 bases at V and 2 bases at J, with 8 bases in the middle. The CDR3 is made up of 13 amino acids. Germline V gene lookup returns CDR1 LGHDT and CDR2 YNNKEL (reference sequence). This CDR3 reads CASSRSGQETQYF. The CDR3 region has the DNA TGTGCCAGCAGCCGATCAGGGCAAGAGACCCAGTACTTC.

The rearrangement uses TRBV7-9 and TRBJ2-1; 11 bases line up with TRBD2. Germline V gene sequence: CDR1 SEHNR, CDR2 FQNEAQ (reference sequence). V gave up 0 bases and J gave up 10 bases; unmatched junction bases: 8. CDR3 length equals 16 residues. This chain's CDR3 is CASSLAWGLADGEQFF. In nucleotides, the CDR3 is TGTGCCAGCAGCTTAGCGTGGGGACTAGCGGATGGGGAGCAGTTCTTC.

The chain recombines TRBV13 with TRBJ2-5; possible D gene TRBD2, 5 bases. The germline V and J ends were trimmed by 2 bases and 5 bases, with 12 bases remaining between them. Germline assignment: CDR1 PRHDT and CDR2 FYEKMQ (reference sequence). This CDR3 spans 14 amino acids. CDR3 nucleotide sequence: TGTGCCAGCAGCTTACCGACCGGGGTTGAGACCCAGTACTTC. Amino acids: CASSLPTGVETQYF.

In DNA form, the CDR3 reads TGTGCCAGCAGTTACTCTCGGGGACAGACTTCGTCACCCCTCCACTTT. It is translated as CASSYSRGQTSSPLHF. The gene calls are TRBV6-5 and TRBJ1-6, with 7 bases lining up with TRBD1. The CDR3 loop spans 16 amino acids. Germline V gives CDR1 MNHEY, CDR2 SVGAGI. The junction had 9 bases not matched to a gene; V was cut back by 0 bases and J by 10 bases.

This chain joins TRBV30 and TRBJ2-3; maybe TRBD2 (5 bases). Germline lookup yields CDR1 GTSNPN and CDR2 SVGIG (reference sequence). V lost 3 bases and J 0 bases, leaving 13 bases between the germline ends. The CDR3 runs to 15 residues. For the CDR3, the DNA is TGTGCCTGGAGGGAGGAGAGCACTAGCACAGATACGCAGTATTTT. As protein: CAWREESTSTDTQYF.

In DNA form, the CDR3 reads TGTGCCAGCAGCGCTGGCAGCGGGCTTACTAACTATGGCTACACCTTC. It translates to CASSAGSGLTNYGYTF. This chain uses TRBV5-8 with TRBJ1-2; D gene ambiguous. Trimming stripped 4 bases from V and 0 bases from J, with 16 bases between. The CDR3 runs to 16 residues. The germline V gene has CDR1 SGHTS and CDR2 YDEGEE.

This clone was recorded a few times. This chain joins TRBV30 and TRBJ2-4; 11 nucleotides agree with TRBD2. Looked up from germline, CDR1 is GTSNPN and CDR2 is SVGIG (reference sequence). The CDR3 extends over 16 amino acids. V lost 0 bases to trimming and J lost 8 bases; unmatched junction nucleotides: 9. The CDR3 DNA follows: TGTGCCTGGAGTGTACGTAGCGGGGGGGCGCAGGACATTCAGTACTTC. Translating it yields CAWSVRSGGAQDIQYF.